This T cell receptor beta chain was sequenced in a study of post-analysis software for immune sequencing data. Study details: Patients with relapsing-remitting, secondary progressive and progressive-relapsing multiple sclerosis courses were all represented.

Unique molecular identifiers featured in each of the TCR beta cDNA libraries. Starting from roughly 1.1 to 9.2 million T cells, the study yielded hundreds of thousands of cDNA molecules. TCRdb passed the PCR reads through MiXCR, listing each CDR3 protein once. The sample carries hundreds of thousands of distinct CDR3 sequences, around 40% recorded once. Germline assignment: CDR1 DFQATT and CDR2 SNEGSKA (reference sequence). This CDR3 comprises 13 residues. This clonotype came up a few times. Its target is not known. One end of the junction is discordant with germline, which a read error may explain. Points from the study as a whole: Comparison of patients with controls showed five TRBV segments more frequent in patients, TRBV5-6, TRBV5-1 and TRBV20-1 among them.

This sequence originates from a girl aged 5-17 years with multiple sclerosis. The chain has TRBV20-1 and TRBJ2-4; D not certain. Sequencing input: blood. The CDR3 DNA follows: TGCGGTGCTAGTAGTGCTTTTGGGGACATTCAGTACTTC. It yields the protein CGASSAFGDIQYF.